Below are 18 T cell receptor beta chains sequenced from a single sample in a study of shared clonotypes between healthy human individuals. The protocol was immunoSEQ multiplex PCR, while the TCRdb copy is restricted to in-frame clones and leaves out a portion. The table has fewer than 1.4 million clones, 70% to 80% seen once. The sequencing sample was made of memory CD4+ T cells from PBMCs. Subset reported: CD45RA-negative fraction. The receptor source for this set is a young man in good health. Some clones in this sample may be carry-over from other donors' samples.

CDR3 region: CASSLYSSGTDTQYF. The CDR3 nucleotides read TGCGCCAGCAGCTTGTATAGCTCGGGGACAGATACGCAGTATTTT. The chain combines TRBV5-1 with TRBJ2-3, with D possibly being TRBD2 (5 bases). CDR3 length: 15 amino acids. Germline loops: CDR1 SGHRS, CDR2 YFSETQ. Trimming left V 1 base short and J 3 bases short, with 12 bases between.

This chain connects TRBV4-1 to TRBJ1-4; TRBD1 might be the D (6 bases). The V end was cut by 6 bases, the J end by 6 bases, with 14 bases between. Germline-derived CDR1 and CDR2 are MGHRA and YSYEKL. The CDR3 has 14 residues. CDR3 amino acids: CASSPDRSDEKLFF. CDR3 bases: TGCGCCAGCAGTCCCGACAGGTCGGATGAAAAACTGTTTTTT.

The V gene is TRBV5-1, the J gene TRBJ2-5, with 7 nucleotides matching TRBD2. V was pared by 2 bases and J by 0 bases, with 4 bases of the junction left unmatched. Per germline, CDR1 SGHRS and CDR2 YFSETQ. The CDR3 loop spans 15 amino acids. Here the CDR3 reads CASSLGGSDQETQYF. DNA for the CDR3: TGCGCCAGCAGCTTAGGCGGGAGTGACCAAGAGACCCAGTACTTC. The full variable domain, in which reference TRBV5-1 and TRBJ2-5 provide the parts outside the CDR3, is KAGVTQTPRYLIKTRGQQVTLSCSPISGHRSVSWYQQTPGQGLQFLFEYFSETQRNKGNFPGRFSGRQFSNSRSEMNVSTLELGDSALYLCASSLGGSDQETQYFGPGTRLLVL.

The chain recombines TRBV30 with TRBJ2-1; TRBD2 agrees at 9 bases. Germline V gene data show CDR1 as GTSNPN and CDR2 as SVGIG (reference sequence). This CDR3 has 16 amino acids. J lost 0 bases, V lost 3 bases, and 6 bases had no gene match. The CDR3 reads CAWRIAGAVSYNEQFF. In DNA, the CDR3 is TGTGCCTGGAGAATAGCGGGAGCCGTCTCCTACAATGAGCAGTTCTTC.

This clone was observed a few times. This chain uses TRBV5-1 with TRBJ2-2; tentatively, D is TRBD2 (6 bases). V was shortened by 0 bases and J by 7 bases, with 13 bases between the two germline ends. The CDR3 has 15 residues. Germline V gene data show CDR1 as SGHRS and CDR2 as YFSETQ. DNA for the CDR3: TGCGCCAGCAGCTTGGTTGGAGGGTCTAACGGGGAGCTGTTTTTT. Its translation is CASSLVGGSNGELFF.

The chain recombines TRBV7-2 with TRBJ2-3, with D perhaps matching TRBD2 (5 bases). This CDR3 has 12 residues. Germline V gene data show CDR1 as SGHTA and CDR2 as FQGNSA. V lost 5 bases and J 6 bases, leaving 9 bases between the germline ends. The CDR3 nucleotides read TGTGCCAGCAGCCCCGGCGGGGATACGCAGTATTTT. It yields the protein CASSPGGDTQYF.

The V call is TRBV9, the J call TRBJ2-5; D ambiguous. Germline loops: CDR1 SGDLS, CDR2 YYNGEE. Trimming pared 1 base from V and 2 bases from J, leaving 12 bases between. CDR3 length: 15 amino acids. This CDR3 reads CASSVLGTEQETQYF. Here the CDR3 DNA reads TGTGCCAGCAGCGTACTAGGAACAGAGCAAGAGACCCAGTACTTC.

CDR3 loop: CSARGRDEQYF. CDR3 nucleotide sequence: TGCAGTGCTAGAGGGAGGGACGAGCAGTACTTC. The chain is built from TRBV20-1 and TRBJ2-7, with D possibly matching TRBD2 (6 bases). V was trimmed by 1 base and J by 5 bases, leaving 6 bases between them. Germline V gives CDR1 DFQATT, CDR2 SNEGSKA (reference sequence). CDR3 length equals 11 residues.

The chain is built from TRBV14 and TRBJ2-1, with 10 bases lining up with TRBD2. J lost 4 bases, V lost 2 bases, and 8 bases had no gene match. Germline-derived CDR1 and CDR2 are SGHDN and FVKESK. The CDR3 sequence is 17 residues long. The CDR3 protein is CASSQSPGLANYNEQFF. CDR3 nucleotide sequence: TGTGCCAGCAGCCAAAGTCCGGGACTAGCGAATTACAATGAGCAGTTCTTC.

The V gene is TRBV7-6, the J gene TRBJ2-3; D might be TRBD2 (6 bases). The ends were cut back, 4 bases at V and 5 bases at J, with 13 bases in the middle. Germline V gene lookup returns CDR1 SGHVS and CDR2 FNYEAQ. This CDR3 is 14 amino acids long. The CDR3 DNA reads TGTGCCAGCAGCTCCCCAGGAGCGGGAGATACGCAGTATTTT. Its translation is CASSSPGAGDTQYF. Full variable domain (remainder filled in from reference TRBV7-6 and TRBJ2-3): GAGVSQSPRYKVTKRGQDVALRCDPISGHVSLYWYRQALGQGPEFLTYFNYEAQQDKSGLPNDRFSAERPEGSISTLTIQRTEQRDSAMYRCASSSPGAGDTQYFGPGTRLTVL.

V usage is TRBV6-5 and J usage is TRBJ1-5; D is ambiguous. The V gene lost 6 bases and the J gene lost 7 bases, with 16 bases spanning the gap. This CDR3 has 14 amino acids. CDR1 and CDR2 (germline): MNHEY, SVGAGI. The CDR3 reads CASRGGGGGQPQHF. CDR3 DNA sequence: TGTGCCAGCAGGGGAGGAGGAGGAGGCCAGCCCCAGCATTTT.

The genes are TRBV28 and TRBJ2-7; the D gene is possibly TRBD2 (6 bases). Germline lookup yields CDR1 MDHEN and CDR2 SYDVKM. V lost 1 base to trimming and J lost 5 bases, with 15 bases between them. The CDR3 runs 15 residues. For the CDR3, the DNA is TGTGCCAGCAGTTTATTGGGGGGAGCGTTGCACGAGCAGTACTTC. Residues: CASSLLGGALHEQYF.

The V call is TRBV29-1, the J call TRBJ2-7; TRBD2 matches at 11 bases. V lost 6 bases to trimming and J lost 4 bases; unmatched junction nucleotides: 8. The CDR3 length is 14 residues. Germline V lookup: CDR1 SQVTM, CDR2 ANQGSEA. The CDR3 here is CSVSLAGGPYEQYF. DNA of the CDR3: TGCAGCGTCTCTCTAGCGGGGGGACCTTACGAGCAGTACTTC.

To note about this clone: One end of the junction is discordant with germline, which a read error may explain. The chain links TRBV25-1 to TRBJ2-3; D may be TRBD1 or TRBD2 (5 bases each). This CDR3 spans 14 amino acids. Germline V gene data show CDR1 as MGHDK and CDR2 as SYGVNS. The CDR3 region has the DNA TGTGCCAACAGTACCCGGGACAGCACAGATACGCAGTATTTT. It translates to CANSTRDSTDTQYF.

This sequence joins TRBV15 and TRBJ2-7; tentatively, D is TRBD2 (6 bases). The CDR3 totals 15 residues. CDR1 LNHNV and CDR2 YYDKDF come from the germline V gene (reference sequence). Trimming pared 3 bases from V and 7 bases from J, leaving 19 bases between. The CDR3 reads CATSSGGRGLGEQYF. In DNA, the CDR3 is TGTGCCACCAGCAGTGGGGGGAGAGGGCTGGGAGAGCAGTACTTC.

CDR3 in amino acids: CATSNEREYLDTQYF. In DNA, the CDR3 is TGTGCCACCAGCAATGAGCGGGAGTACTTAGATACGCAGTATTTT. The gene calls are TRBV15 and TRBJ2-3; 8 positions match TRBD2. Germline values: CDR1 LNHNV, CDR2 YYDKDF (reference sequence). V was clipped by 4 bases and J by 5 bases; unmatched bases: 8. CDR3 length equals 15 residues. The full variable domain, rest sourced from reference TRBV15 and TRBJ2-3, is DAMVIQNPRYQVTQFGKPVTLSCSQTLNHNVMYWYQQKSSQAPKLLFHYYDKDFNNEADTPDNFQSRRPNTSFCFLDIRSPGLGDTAMYLCATSNEREYLDTQYFGPGTRLTVL.

The V and J genes are TRBV19 and TRBJ1-2; 8 nucleotides align to TRBD1. Germline V gene lookup returns CDR1 LNHDA and CDR2 SQIVND (reference sequence). The CDR3 sequence is 13 residues long. V shed 4 bases and J 4 bases; nucleotides not matched to a gene: 2. The CDR3 protein is CASSTGGSYGYTF. In DNA form, the CDR3 reads TGTGCCAGTAGTACAGGGGGCTCCTATGGCTACACCTTC. The whole variable domain, filled in from reference TRBV19 and TRBJ1-2, reads DGGITQSPKYLFRKEGQNVTLSCEQNLNHDAMYWYRQDPGQGLRLIYYSQIVNDFQKGDIAEGYSVSREKKESFPLTVTSAQKNPTAFYLCASSTGGSYGYTFGSGTRLTVV.

The genes are TRBV28 and TRBJ1-5, with D possibly being TRBD1 (6 bases). There are 15 residues in the CDR3. Germline lookup yields CDR1 MDHEN and CDR2 SYDVKM. Trimming pared 6 bases from V and 7 bases from J, leaving 19 bases between. The DNA of the CDR3 is TGTGCCAGCAGAGAACAGGGTAGAGAGTTGCAGCCCCAGCATTTT. Translation gives CASREQGRELQPQHF.